A selection of T cell receptor beta chains follows, all from one sample in a study of Graves' ophthalmopathy and Graves' hyperthyroidism. From the multiplex PCR reads, TCRdb called clonotypes with MiXCR, one entry per CDR3 protein. The repertoire holds roughly 160,000 distinct CDR3 sequences, roughly 37% seen once, with around 5.5% in the top ten. Sequenced material: peripheral blood. The receptors were sampled from a woman between 35 and 50 years old with Graves' ophthalmopathy. Each CDR3 is given with its conserved first and last residue. Fields, in order: CDR3 protein, V gene, clone size, D gene. D genes are given only for firm matches. The size of a clone is reported for some rows only, either as once, few or many, or as a class for expanded clones.

CASSDPGGTPQETQYF | TRBV2 | . | TRBD1
CASQTSGASYEQYF | TRBV19 | many | TRBD2
CSAYRTGAREGAFF | TRBV20-1 | . | .
CASTDGFAPGYTF | TRBV6-1 | . | .
CASSRGTVQYF | TRBV6-2/TRBV6-3 | . | .
CATSSGRTRETQYF | TRBV24-1 | many | TRBD2
CASSVALGAGNTIYF | TRBV9 | many | .
CASSLKTEAFF | TRBV19 | many | .
CASSQEGTGQVANYGYTF | TRBV3-1 | many | TRBD1
CASSYKVGTPDQETQYF | TRBV6-5 | many | .
CASSSPWTRPYEQYF | TRBV7-2 | once | .
CASCRYQETQYF | TRBV3-1 | many | .
CASSLVAGEFRETQYF | TRBV7-2 | . | TRBD2
CASSPRTGSGTEAFF | TRBV6-5 | many | TRBD1
CSATPSGGRQETQYF | TRBV20-1 | . | TRBD2
CSGVGGHYGYTF | TRBV20-1 | many | .
CASSLRQGTNTEAFF | TRBV7-6 | once | TRBD1
CATSDSLTSGGVGGTQYF | TRBV24-1 | . | TRBD2
CAINQGLGGGYTF | TRBV10-3 | many | .
CASTSSDGANVLTF | TRBV28 | many | .
CAISENGGYGEQYF | TRBV10-3 | many | .
CATSRETLDSDEQYF | TRBV15 | many | .